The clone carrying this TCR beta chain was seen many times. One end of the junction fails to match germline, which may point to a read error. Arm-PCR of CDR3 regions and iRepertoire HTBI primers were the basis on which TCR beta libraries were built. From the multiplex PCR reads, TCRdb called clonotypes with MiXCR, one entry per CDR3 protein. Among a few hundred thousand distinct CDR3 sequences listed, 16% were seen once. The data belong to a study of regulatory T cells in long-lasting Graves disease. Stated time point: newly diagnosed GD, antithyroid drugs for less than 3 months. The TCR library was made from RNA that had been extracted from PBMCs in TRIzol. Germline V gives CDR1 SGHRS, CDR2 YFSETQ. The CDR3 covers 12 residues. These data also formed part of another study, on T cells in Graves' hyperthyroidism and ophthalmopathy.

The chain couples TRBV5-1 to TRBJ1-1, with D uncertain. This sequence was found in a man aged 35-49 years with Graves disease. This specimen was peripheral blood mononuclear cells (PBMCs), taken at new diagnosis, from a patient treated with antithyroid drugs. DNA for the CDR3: TGTGCCAGCAGCTTGTCGGCAGGTCGAGCTTTCTTT. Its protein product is CASSLSAGRAFF.